A single sample gave rise to the 15 T cell receptor beta chains below, sequenced in a study of shared clonotypes between healthy human individuals. The naive CD8 subset, CD45RO-negative cells positively selected for CCR7, excluded terminally differentiated effector memory CD45RA+ cells. Measured with immunoSEQ multiplex PCR; TCRdb has only the in-frame clones, and not every one. Of millions of clones listed, more than 85% are singletons. The sample consisted of naive CD8+ T cells from PBMCs. The receptors derive from a man aged 18 to 30 in good health. Some clones in this sample may be carry-over from other donors' samples.

V usage is TRBV10-1 and J usage is TRBJ2-7, with D possibly matching TRBD1 (6 bases). V was cut by 10 bases and J by 4 bases, with 14 bases left in between. This CDR3 has 12 residues. The germline CDR1 and CDR2 sequences are WNHNN and SYGVQD (reference sequence). CDR3 nucleotides: TGCGCCACGCTAGGGGGTGGATACGAGCAGTACTTC. Encoded protein: CATLGGGYEQYF.

This chain uses TRBV7-9 with TRBJ1-1; no firm D call. CDR1 is SEHNR and CDR2 is FQNEAQ in the germline V gene (reference sequence). CDR3 size: 13 residues. V was cut by 8 bases and J by 1 base, with 11 bases left in between. CDR3: CASAPNGNTEAFF. CDR3 in DNA: TGTGCCAGCGCCCCAAACGGGAACACTGAAGCTTTCTTT.

Notes on this clone: Different DNA sequences within this sample yield the same CDR3. The V gene is TRBV19, the J gene TRBJ1-1; D is possibly TRBD1 (6 bases). Trimming took 4 bases from V and 5 from J, leaving 8 bases between them. CDR1 and CDR2 (germline): LNHDA, SQIVND (reference sequence). This CDR3 spans 12 amino acids. CDR3 coding DNA: TGTGCCAGTAGTACAGGGGATACTGAAGCTTTCTTT. Protein product: CASSTGDTEAFF.

This clone was seen a single time. The chain joins TRBV7-9 to TRBJ2-1; D call uncertain. The V gene's germline CDR1 is SEHNR and CDR2 FQNEAQ (reference sequence). Trimming left V 5 bases short and J 10 bases short, with 15 bases between. The CDR3 totals 13 residues. CDR3 sequence reads: CASSNPLDLEQFF. The CDR3 nucleotides read TGTGCCAGCAGCAATCCCCTTGATTTGGAGCAGTTCTTC. The full variable domain, rest sourced from reference TRBV7-9 and TRBJ2-1, is DTGVSQNPRHKITKRGQNVTFRCDPISEHNRLYWYRQTLGQGPEFLTYFQNEAQLEKSRLLSDRFSAERPKGSFSTLEIQRTEQGDSAMYLCASSNPLDLEQFFGPGTRLTVL.

CDR3 nucleotides: TGTGCCAGCAGGACCTCAGGGGGTCCCTCCTACGAGCAGTACTTC. Translated: CASRTSGGPSYEQYF. The chain is built from TRBV27 and TRBJ2-7, with 7 bases that match TRBD1. Losses at the gene ends were 6 bases for V and 0 bases for J; bases not matched to a gene: 8. Per germline, CDR1 MNHEY and CDR2 SMNVEV (reference sequence). The CDR3 extends over 15 amino acids.

This clone is a singleton in its sample. The chain links TRBV7-9 to TRBJ2-3; unclear D gene. In germline, CDR1 is SEHNR, CDR2 FQNEAQ (reference sequence). V gave up 5 bases and J gave up 2 bases, with 14 bases separating them. The CDR3 totals 15 residues. CDR3 amino acids: CASSREPFPTDTQYF. The CDR3 coding sequence is TGTGCCAGCAGCCGAGAACCATTTCCCACAGATACGCAGTATTTT.

Concerning this clone itself: The same CDR3 is also encoded by other DNA sequences in this sample. V gene TRBV5-5 combines with J gene TRBJ2-6; no clear D. Germline V lookup: CDR1 SGHKS, CDR2 YYEKEE (reference sequence). V was cut by 5 bases and J by 0 bases, with 6 bases left in between. The CDR3 extends over 14 amino acids. The CDR3, as DNA: TGTGCCAGCAGTTTACCCTCTGGGGCCAACGTCCTGACTTTC. Protein sequence: CASSLPSGANVLTF.

The rearrangement joins TRBV28 to TRBJ1-3, with D possibly being TRBD1 (6 bases). Germline-derived CDR1 and CDR2 are MDHEN and SYDVKM. Deletions cut 1 base from V and 4 bases from J, with 11 bases between. The CDR3 is 15 residues long. DNA of the CDR3: TGTGCCAGCAGTTTATACGGGGGGCGAGGAAACACCATATATTTT. Protein product: CASSLYGGRGNTIYF.

Regarding this clone: Other DNA variants within this sample encode the same CDR3. The chain carries TRBV9 and TRBJ2-7, with D perhaps matching TRBD2 (6 bases). Germline CDR1 and CDR2: SGDLS and YYNGEE. This CDR3 is 13 amino acids long. Trimming removed 4 bases from V and 4 bases from J, with 12 bases in between. The chain's CDR3 is CASSPGRGYEQYF. The CDR3, as DNA: TGTGCCAGCAGCCCGGGCCGGGGGTACGAGCAGTACTTC. The whole variable domain, remainder taken from reference TRBV9 and TRBJ2-7, is DSGVTQTPKHLITATGQRVTLRCSPRSGDLSVYWYQQSLDQGLQFLIQYYNGEERAKGNILERFSAQQFPDLHSELNLSSLELGDSALYFCASSPGRGYEQYFGPGTRLTVT.

The chain recombines TRBV19 with TRBJ2-7; a weak D match, TRBD2 (5 bases). The germline V gene encodes CDR1 LNHDA and CDR2 SQIVND (reference sequence). The CDR3 loop spans 14 amino acids. V lost 6 bases and J 0 bases, leaving 12 bases between the germline ends. The CDR3 is CASRASHSSYEQYF. The CDR3 bases are TGTGCCAGTAGGGCTAGCCATAGCTCCTACGAGCAGTACTTC.

The rearrangement links TRBV27 to TRBJ2-7, with D perhaps matching TRBD2 (6 bases). Germline-derived CDR1 and CDR2 are MNHEY and SMNVEV (reference sequence). Trimming shortened V by 6 bases and J by 5 bases, and 29 bases separated the two germline ends. CDR3 length equals 18 residues. The CDR3 DNA sequence: TGTGCCAGCAGCAAAATGGGCCTAGCACACGGGAGTTTCGACGAGCAGTACTTC. The encoded protein is CASSKMGLAHGSFDEQYF.

The chain carries TRBV9 and TRBJ2-1, with 9 nucleotides matching TRBD1. The CDR3 runs 17 residues. CDR1 is SGDLS and CDR2 is YYNGEE in the germline V gene. The trim removed 3 bases at V and 6 bases at J, leaving 13 bases unmatched. CDR3 nucleotides: TGTGCCAGCAGCGACAGCCTTGACAGGGGGTTTTTCAATGAGCAGTTCTTC. This sequence encodes CASSDSLDRGFFNEQFF. The variable domain in full, with the rest retrieved from reference TRBV9 and TRBJ2-1, is DSGVTQTPKHLITATGQRVTLRCSPRSGDLSVYWYQQSLDQGLQFLIQYYNGEERAKGNILERFSAQQFPDLHSELNLSSLELGDSALYFCASSDSLDRGFFNEQFFGPGTRLTVL.

The chain combines TRBV9 with TRBJ1-2, with D maybe TRBD1 (5 bases). The germline gives CDR1 SGDLS, CDR2 YYNGEE. The CDR3 runs 12 residues. V was cut by 4 bases and J by 5 bases, with 9 bases left in between. CDR3 loop: CASSPGGYGYTF. In DNA, the CDR3 is TGTGCCAGCAGCCCCGGGGGGTATGGCTACACCTTC. Looking up the rest from reference TRBV9 and TRBJ1-2 gives the full variable domain: DSGVTQTPKHLITATGQRVTLRCSPRSGDLSVYWYQQSLDQGLQFLIQYYNGEERAKGNILERFSAQQFPDLHSELNLSSLELGDSALYFCASSPGGYGYTFGSGTRLTVV.

The chain has TRBV28 and TRBJ2-3; 9 bases line up with TRBD2. Germline lookup yields CDR1 MDHEN and CDR2 SYDVKM. The CDR3 is 17 residues long. Trimming removed 5 bases from V and 0 bases from J; junction bases left unmatched: 9. The CDR3 here is CASSNHLAGVSTDTQYF. The CDR3 bases are TGTGCCAGCAGTAACCATTTAGCGGGGGTAAGCACAGATACGCAGTATTTT.

The chain recombines TRBV5-1 with TRBJ2-3, with TRBD2 matching over 14 bases. This CDR3 has 20 amino acids. The V gene end was trimmed by 1 base and the J gene end by 1 base; junction bases not matched to a gene: 11. Germline V lookup: CDR1 SGHRS, CDR2 YFSETQ. In nucleotides, the CDR3 is TGCGCCAGCAGCTTGCCCCTGGGACTAGCGGGAGCGGCGGGCACAGATACGCAGTATTTT. Translating gives CASSLPLGLAGAAGTDTQYF.